This T cell receptor beta chain was recovered during a study of early T cells in non-severe SARS-CoV-2 infection. Germline V gives CDR1 PRHDT, CDR2 FYEKMQ (reference sequence). The J segment lost 7 bases and the V segment lost 2 bases, leaving 8 bases of the junction unmatched. The CDR3 runs 16 residues. Molecules of cDNA were individually given unique molecular identifiers that were attached to them. Via MiXCR, TCRdb re-called the 5' RACE reads, giving one row per CDR3 protein. This sample has 40,000 to 55,000 distinct CDR3 sequences; approximately 6.2% occur once, and the top ten carry around 20%. This clonotype has a handful of counts.

The sequenced sample was whole blood, obtained at baseline. V gene TRBV13 combines with J gene TRBJ2-2, with 9 bases matching TRBD2. This clonotype was sampled from an adult who was a healthcare worker with PCR-confirmed SARS-CoV-2 infection or an uninfected control (not recorded which). The CDR3 DNA sequence: TGTGCCAGCAGCTTAAATGCGGGGGGGACCCACGGGGAGCTGTTTTTT. Its protein product is CASSLNAGGTHGELFF.